This T cell receptor beta chain derives from a study of T cell repertoires in cytomegalovirus infection. Study at large: Shared public TCR beta signatures pointed to both CMV infection and a matching HLA type.

The CDR3 has 15 amino acids. V was pared by 0 bases and J by 0 bases, with 8 bases between. CDR1 is DFQATT and CDR2 is SNEGSKA in the germline V gene (reference sequence). TCRdb re-analysed the reads in MiXCR, keeping a single row per CDR3 protein. Of about 400,000 distinct CDR3 sequences in the sample, just under 35% were seen once. In the case of this clonotype: Antigen specificity is unknown.

The sample was cultured PBMCs, taken from culture after CMV antigen stimulation. This clonotype was sampled from a human donor in good health (CMV status not recorded). Some clones in this sample may be carry-over from other donors' samples. The chain uses TRBV20-1 and TRBJ2-2; D is perhaps TRBD1 (5 bases). CDR3 nucleotide sequence: TGCAGTGCTAGAGATGGGGCAGCGAACACCGGGGAGCTGTTTTTT. This encodes CSARDGAANTGELFF.